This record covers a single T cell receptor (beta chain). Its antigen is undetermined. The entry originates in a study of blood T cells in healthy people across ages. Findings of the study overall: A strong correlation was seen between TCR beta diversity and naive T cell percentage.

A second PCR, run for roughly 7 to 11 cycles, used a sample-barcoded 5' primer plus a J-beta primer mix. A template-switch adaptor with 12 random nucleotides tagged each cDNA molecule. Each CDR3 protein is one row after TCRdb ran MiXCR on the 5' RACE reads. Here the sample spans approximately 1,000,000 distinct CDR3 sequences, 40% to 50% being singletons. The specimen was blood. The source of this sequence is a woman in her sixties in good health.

The CDR3 here is CASSLLRTGGYGQYF. The CDR3 DNA follows: TGTGCCAGCAGTCTCCTTAGGACAGGGGGCTACGGGCAGTACTTC. J is TRBJ2-4 and V is TRBV6-5; TRBD1 agrees at 11 bases. Germline assignment: CDR1 MNHEY and CDR2 SVGAGI. Trimming at V came to 5 bases and at J to 13 bases, leaving 13 bases not matched to a gene. CDR3 length equals 15 residues.